This TCR beta chain appears in the sequencing data of a study of beta chain features in type 1 diabetes. For the study at large: Across every sample, about 100 million sorted cells were examined in total. General study points: Reads derived from cDNA could over-represent cells showing high TCR expression.

CDR3 length: 12 residues. Losses at the gene ends were 4 bases for V and 7 bases for J; bases not matched to a gene: 2. In germline, CDR1 is MDHEN, CDR2 SYDVKM. This clone was seen a handful of times. The antigen is not known. Expressed TCRB transcripts were sequenced, since all the RNA that had been isolated was reverse transcribed. Around 3.5 million reads on average were seen across naive, central memory and regulatory T cell samples. TCRdb's copy holds only in-frame clones and misses some; the assay was immunoSEQ multiplex PCR. The sample consists of 810,000 or so clones, around a sixth of them appearing once. CD45RO/CCR7/CD25/CD127/CD95/CD27 separated CD4+ naive, central memory, regulatory and stem cell-like memory cells by sorting.

The origin of this receptor is a woman aged 18 to 35 in good health. The sequencing input was naive CD4+ T cells from blood. V usage is TRBV28 and J usage is TRBJ1-2, with TRBD1 matching over 8 bases. CDR3 bases: TGTGCCAGCAGTTCGACAGGGGTTGGCTACACCTTC. Translation: CASSSTGVGYTF.